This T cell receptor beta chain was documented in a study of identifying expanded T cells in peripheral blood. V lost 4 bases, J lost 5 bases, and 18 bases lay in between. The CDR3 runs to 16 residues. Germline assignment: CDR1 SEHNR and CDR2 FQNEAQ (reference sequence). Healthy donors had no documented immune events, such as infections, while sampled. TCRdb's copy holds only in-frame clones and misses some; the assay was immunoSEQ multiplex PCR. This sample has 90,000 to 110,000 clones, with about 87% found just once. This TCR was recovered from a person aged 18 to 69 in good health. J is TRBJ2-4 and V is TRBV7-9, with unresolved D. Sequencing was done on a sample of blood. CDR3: CASSSGTWDGQNIQYF. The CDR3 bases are TGTGCCAGCAGCTCTGGTACGTGGGATGGGCAAAACATTCAGTACTTC. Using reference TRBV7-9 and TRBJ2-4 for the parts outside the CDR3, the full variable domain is DTGVSQNPRHKITKRGQNVTFRCDPISEHNRLYWYRQTLGQGPEFLTYFQNEAQLEKSRLLSDRFSAERPKGSFSTLEIQRTEQGDSAMYLCASSSGTWDGQNIQYFGAGTRLSVL.